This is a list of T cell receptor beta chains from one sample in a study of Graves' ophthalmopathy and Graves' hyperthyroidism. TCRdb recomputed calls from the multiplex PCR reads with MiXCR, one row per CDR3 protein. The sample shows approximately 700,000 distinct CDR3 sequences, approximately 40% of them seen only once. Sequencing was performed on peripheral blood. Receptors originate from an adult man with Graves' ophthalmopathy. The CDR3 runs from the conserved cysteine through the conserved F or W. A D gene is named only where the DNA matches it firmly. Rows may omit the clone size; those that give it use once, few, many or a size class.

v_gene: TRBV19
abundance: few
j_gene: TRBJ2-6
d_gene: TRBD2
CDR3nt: TGTGCCAGTAGTATTTCTGGGACTAGCGCCGACCCTGGGGCCAACGTCCTGACTTTC
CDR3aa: CASSISGTSADPGANVLTF

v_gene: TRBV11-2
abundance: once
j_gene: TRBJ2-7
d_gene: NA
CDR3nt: TGTGCCAGCAGCTTAGTCCTAGCGAACTACGAGCAGTACTTC
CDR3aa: CASSLVLANYEQYF

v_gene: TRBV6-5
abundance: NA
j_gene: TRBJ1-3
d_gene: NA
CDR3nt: TGTGCCAGCAGTGAGGGGGGATCAGCTGGAAACACCATATATTTT
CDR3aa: CASSEGGSAGNTIYF

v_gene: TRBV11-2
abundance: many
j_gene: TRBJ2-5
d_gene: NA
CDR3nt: TGTGCCAGCAGCTTGCAGGGTCCAGGGACCCAGTACTTC
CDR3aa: CASSLQGPGTQYF

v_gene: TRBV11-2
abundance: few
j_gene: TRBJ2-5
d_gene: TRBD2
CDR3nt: TGTGCCAGCAGCTTATCCTCGGTGGGAGGGGAAGAGACCCAGTACTTC
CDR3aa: CASSLSSVGGEETQYF

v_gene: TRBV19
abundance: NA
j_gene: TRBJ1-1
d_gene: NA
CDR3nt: TGTGCCTGGAGTGTACACATTTCGAACACTGAAGCTTTCTTT
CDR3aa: CAWSVHISNTEAFF

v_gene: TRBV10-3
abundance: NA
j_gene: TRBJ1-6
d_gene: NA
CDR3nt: TGTGCCAGCAGTTACTCGCGAGCTGGAAATTCACCCCTCCACTTT
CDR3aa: CASSYSRAGNSPLHF

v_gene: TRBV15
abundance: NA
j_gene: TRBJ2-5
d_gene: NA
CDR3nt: TGTGCCACCAGCAGAGATTCGTGGACCGGGGAGACCCAGTACTTC
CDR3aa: CATSRDSWTGETQYF

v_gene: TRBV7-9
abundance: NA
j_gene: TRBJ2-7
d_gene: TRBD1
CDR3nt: TGCGCCAGCAGCCAAGCTCACGGGACAGGGAGTAGCGAGCAGTACTTC
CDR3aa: CASSQAHGTGSSEQYF

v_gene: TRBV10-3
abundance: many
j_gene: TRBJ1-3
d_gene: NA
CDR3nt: TGTGCCATCAGTGAGTTGGCAGGGCGAAACACCATATATTTT
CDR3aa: CAISELAGRNTIYF

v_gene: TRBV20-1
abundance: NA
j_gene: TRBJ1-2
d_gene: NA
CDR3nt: TGCAGTGCTAGACCGGGACGTAGTCACTATGGCTACACCTTC
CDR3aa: CSARPGRSHYGYTF

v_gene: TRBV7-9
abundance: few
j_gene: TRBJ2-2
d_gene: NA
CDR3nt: TGTGCCAGCAGCTTAGCGAATTCCGGGGAGCTGTTTTTT
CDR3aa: CASSLANSGELFF

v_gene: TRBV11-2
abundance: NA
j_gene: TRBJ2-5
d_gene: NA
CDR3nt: TGTGCCAGCAGCTTAGGGCGATGGGGCGGGGAGACCCAGTACTTC
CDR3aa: CASSLGRWGGETQYF

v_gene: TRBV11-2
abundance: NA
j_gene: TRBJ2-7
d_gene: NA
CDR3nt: TGTGCCAGCAGCTCCACTGCCGGTTCCACTCGACAGTACTTC
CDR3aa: CASSSTAGSTRQYF

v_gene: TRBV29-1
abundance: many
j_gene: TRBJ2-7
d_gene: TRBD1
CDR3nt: TGCAGTGCTGGACAGGGGTCGTACGAGCAGTACTTC
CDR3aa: CSAGQGSYEQYF

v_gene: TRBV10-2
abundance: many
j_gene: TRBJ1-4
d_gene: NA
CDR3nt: TGCGCCAGCAGCGGGGTCGATGAAAAACTGTTTTTT
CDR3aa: CASSGVDEKLFF

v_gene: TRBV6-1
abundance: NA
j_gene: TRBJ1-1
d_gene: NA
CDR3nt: TGTGCCAGCAGTTATTTGGTTAACACTGGAGCTTTCTTT
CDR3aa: CASSYLVNTGAFF

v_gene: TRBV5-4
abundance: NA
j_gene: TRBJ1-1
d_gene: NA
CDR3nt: TGTGCCAGCAGCGTTGCAGGGAGGGTGAACACTGAAGCTTTCTTT
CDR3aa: CASSVAGRVNTEAFF

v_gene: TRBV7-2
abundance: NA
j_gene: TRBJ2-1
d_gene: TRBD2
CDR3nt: TGTGCCAGCAGCCCGAACCTAGCGGGAGGGGTTGATGAGCAGTTCTTC
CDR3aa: CASSPNLAGGVDEQFF

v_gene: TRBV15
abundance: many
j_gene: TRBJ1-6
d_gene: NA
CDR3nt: TGTGCCGCAGGGGCACAATATAATTCACCCCTCCACTTT
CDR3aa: CAAGAQYNSPLHF

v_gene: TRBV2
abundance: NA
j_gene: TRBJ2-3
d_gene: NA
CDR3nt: TGTGCCAGCAGTGAAGCCCGTGGCACAGATACGCAGTATTTT
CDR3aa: CASSEARGTDTQYF